These 2 T cell receptor beta chains share one sample of origin, sequenced in a study of cytomegalovirus exposure and HLA in healthy donors. Vbeta (60) and Jbeta (13) primers were used in the PCR. Clones were sequenced by immunoSEQ multiplex PCR, and TCRdb holds only the in-frame ones, with some missing. The sample records 100,000 to 150,000 clones, roughly 80% being singletons. Sequenced sample: PBMCs. The receptors were sampled from a woman in her thirties or forties in good health and CMV-seropositive.

V is TRBV25-1 and J is TRBJ2-5; TRBD2 might be the D (5 bases). CDR3 length: 14 amino acids. The V end lost 2 bases, the J end lost 4 bases, and 11 bases lay between the germline ends. Germline assignment: CDR1 MGHDK and CDR2 SYGVNS. The CDR3 loop is CASSEREGGETQYF. Written as DNA, the CDR3 is TGTGCCAGCAGTGAACGAGAGGGTGGAGAGACCCAGTACTTC.

This clone was counted between two and nine times. CDR3 region: CSVVDSENYGYTF. CDR3 in DNA: TGCAGCGTTGTGGACAGTGAGAACTATGGCTACACCTTC. J is TRBJ1-2 and V is TRBV29-1, with a possible D match to TRBD1 (6 bases). Germline loops: CDR1 SQVTM, CDR2 ANQGSEA. CDR3 length: 13 residues. V lost 4 bases and J 2 bases, leaving 11 bases between the germline ends.